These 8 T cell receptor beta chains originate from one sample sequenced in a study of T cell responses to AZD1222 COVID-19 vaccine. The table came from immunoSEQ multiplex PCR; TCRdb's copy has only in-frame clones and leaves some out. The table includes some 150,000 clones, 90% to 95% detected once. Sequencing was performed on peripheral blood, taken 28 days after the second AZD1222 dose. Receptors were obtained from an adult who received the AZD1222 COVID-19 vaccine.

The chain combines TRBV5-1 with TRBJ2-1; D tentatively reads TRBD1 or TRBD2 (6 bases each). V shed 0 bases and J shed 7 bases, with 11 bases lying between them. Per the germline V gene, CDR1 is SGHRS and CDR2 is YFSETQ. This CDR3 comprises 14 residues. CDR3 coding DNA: TGCGCCAGCAGCTTGGAGGGGGGTTGGAATGAGCAGTTCTTC. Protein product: CASSLEGGWNEQFF.

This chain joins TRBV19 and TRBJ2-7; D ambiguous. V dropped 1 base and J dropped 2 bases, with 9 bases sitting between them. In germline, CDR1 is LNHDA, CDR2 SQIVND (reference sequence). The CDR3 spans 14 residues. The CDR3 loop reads CASSIVGGTYEQYF. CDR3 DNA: TGTGCCAGTAGTATAGTCGGCGGAACCTACGAGCAGTACTTC.

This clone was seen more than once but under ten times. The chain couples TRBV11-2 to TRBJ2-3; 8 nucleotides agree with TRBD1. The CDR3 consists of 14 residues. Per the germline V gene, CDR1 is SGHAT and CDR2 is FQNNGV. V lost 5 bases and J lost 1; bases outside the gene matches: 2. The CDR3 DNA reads TGTGCCAGCAGCCTGGACAGGGGCACAGATACGCAGTATTTT. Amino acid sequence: CASSLDRGTDTQYF.

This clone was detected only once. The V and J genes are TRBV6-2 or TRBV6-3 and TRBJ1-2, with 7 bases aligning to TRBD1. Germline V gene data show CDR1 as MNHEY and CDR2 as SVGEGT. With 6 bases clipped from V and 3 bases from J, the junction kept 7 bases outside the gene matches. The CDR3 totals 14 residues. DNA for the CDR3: TGTGCCAGCAGCCGTACAGGGGTGGACTATGGCTACACCTTC. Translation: CASSRTGVDYGYTF.

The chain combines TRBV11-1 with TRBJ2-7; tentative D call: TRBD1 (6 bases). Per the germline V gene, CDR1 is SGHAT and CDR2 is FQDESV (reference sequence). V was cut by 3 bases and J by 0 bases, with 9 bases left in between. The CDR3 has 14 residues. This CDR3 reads CASSFRDTSYEQYF. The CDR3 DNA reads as TGTGCCAGCAGCTTCCGGGACACCTCCTACGAGCAGTACTTC.

CDR3 coding DNA: TGTGCCAGCACAGGGACAGGGGAAGGCTTTTCCTACGAGCAGTACTTC. This codes for CASTGTGEGFSYEQYF. V is TRBV28 and J is TRBJ2-7; 10 bases agree with TRBD1. This CDR3 has 16 residues. Germline V gene sequence: CDR1 MDHEN, CDR2 SYDVKM. With V trimmed by 7 bases and J by 1 base, 10 bases remained unmatched.

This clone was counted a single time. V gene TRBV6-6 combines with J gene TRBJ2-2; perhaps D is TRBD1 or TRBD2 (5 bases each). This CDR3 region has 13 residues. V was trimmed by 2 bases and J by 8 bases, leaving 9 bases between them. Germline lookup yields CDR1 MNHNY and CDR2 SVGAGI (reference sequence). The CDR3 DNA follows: TGTGCCAGCAGTTACCAGGGACCAGGGGAGCTGTTTTTT. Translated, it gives CASSYQGPGELFF.

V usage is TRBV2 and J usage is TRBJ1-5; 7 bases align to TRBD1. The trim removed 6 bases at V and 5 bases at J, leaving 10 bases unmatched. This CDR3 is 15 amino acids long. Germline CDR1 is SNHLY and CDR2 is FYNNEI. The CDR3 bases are TGTGCCAGCAGAGCGATCGGGACAGCCGATCAGCCCCAGCATTTT. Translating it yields CASRAIGTADQPQHF.